These 22 T cell receptor beta chains share one sample of origin, sequenced in a study of blood T cell repertoires in COVID-19. Profiled with immunoSEQ multiplex PCR; TCRdb holds only in-frame clones, not every one. The profile shows about 94,000 clones, 80% of them singletons. The sequenced sample consisted of peripheral blood. Receptor source: a human donor in a cohort sampled during active COVID-19.

This chain joins TRBV5-6 and TRBJ2-7; 9 bases match TRBD1. Germline values: CDR1 SGHDT, CDR2 YYEEEE. CDR3 length equals 15 residues. With 4 bases clipped from V and 5 bases from J, the junction kept 10 bases outside the gene matches. CDR3 nucleotides: TGTGCCAGCAGCGGGGGGGACAGGGAAGTCCACGAGCAGTACTTC. The encoded protein is CASSGGDREVHEQYF.

In this sample, this clone turned up once. This rearrangement joins TRBV15 to TRBJ1-4; 7 bases are a match to TRBD1. Per the germline V gene, CDR1 is LNHNV and CDR2 is YYDKDF (reference sequence). The V and J ends lost 0 bases and 8 bases, in that order; junction bases with no gene match: 6. This CDR3 region has 15 residues. CDR3 sequence (DNA): TGTGCCACCAGCAGAGATGTCCCAGGGGGGGAAAAACTGTTTTTT. It is translated as CATSRDVPGGEKLFF.

J is TRBJ2-7 and V is TRBV28; a weak D match, TRBD1 (6 bases). This CDR3 is 19 amino acids long. Germline loops: CDR1 MDHEN, CDR2 SYDVKM. Trimming stripped 5 bases from V and 1 base from J, with 27 bases between. CDR3 sequence (DNA): TGTGCCAGCAGTCCCCTGGTTTCGGCCCTGGACAGAAAATCCTACGAGCAGTACTTC. Translated: CASSPLVSALDRKSYEQYF.

This clone was picked up a small number of times. V and J are TRBV4-1 and TRBJ2-7; 7 bases agree with TRBD2. CDR3 size: 17 residues. V lost 4 bases to trimming and J lost 0 bases; unmatched junction nucleotides: 12. The germline CDR1 and CDR2 sequences are MGHRA and YSYEKL. Here the CDR3 DNA reads TGCGCCAGCAGCCGGAACGACTTAGCGGGTTACTCCTACGAGCAGTACTTC. This encodes CASSRNDLAGYSYEQYF.

The rearrangement joins TRBV7-9 to TRBJ1-1; D is possibly TRBD1 (6 bases). Deletions cut 5 bases from V and 1 base from J, with 11 bases between. CDR1 and CDR2 (germline): SEHNR, FQNEAQ (reference sequence). CDR3 length: 14 amino acids. Here the CDR3 DNA reads TGTGCCAGCAGCAACAGGGCGGAGAACACTGAAGCTTTCTTT. Protein sequence: CASSNRAENTEAFF.

In regard to this clone: Other nucleotide sequences in the sample specify the same CDR3. CDR3 DNA: TGTGCCAGCAGTCCCGACAGGGAAGAGACCCAGTACTTC. Amino acid sequence: CASSPDREETQYF. The chain recombines TRBV11-2 with TRBJ2-5; 7 bases are shared with TRBD1. J was trimmed by 3 bases and V by 6 bases; bases with no gene match: 4. Per the germline V gene, CDR1 is SGHAT and CDR2 is FQNNGV. The CDR3 spans 13 residues.

The gene calls are TRBV20-1 and TRBJ2-7; D is unclear. V was pared by 6 bases and J by 5 bases, with 8 bases between. CDR1 DFQATT and CDR2 SNEGSKA come from the germline V gene (reference sequence). The CDR3 has 10 amino acids. CDR3 in DNA: TGCAGTGCACGGTTCAACGAGCAGTACTTC. It specifies CSARFNEQYF.

This clone was detected only a few times. The chain links TRBV10-3 to TRBJ2-1, with a tentative D call TRBD2 (6 bases). Trimming removed 0 bases from V and 7 bases from J, with 16 bases in between. The CDR3 is 16 amino acids. Germline CDR1 ENHRY, CDR2 SYGVKD. The CDR3 DNA sequence: TGTGCCATCAGTGAGTCCGAGGGGCGGGGAGCTAATGAGCAGTTCTTC. Protein: CAISESEGRGANEQFF.

The chain carries TRBV4-2 and TRBJ2-3; the match to TRBD2 covers 7 bases. This CDR3 has 16 residues. Germline CDR1 LGHNA, CDR2 YNFKEQ. Germline trimming cut 2 bases from V and 1 base from J; bases unmatched to any gene: 6. The CDR3 reads CASSQSGLVGTDTQYF. The CDR3 region has the DNA TGTGCCAGCAGCCAATCTGGACTAGTCGGCACAGATACGCAGTATTTT.

The chain is built from TRBV10-2 and TRBJ2-7, with 8 bases fitting TRBD2. V lost 9 bases and J lost 1; bases outside the gene matches: 14. Germline CDR1 WSHSY, CDR2 SAAADI. This CDR3 contains 16 residues. CDR3 in amino acids: CASTDPPGGGSYEQYF. For the CDR3, the DNA is TGCGCCAGTACTGACCCCCCTGGCGGGGGGTCCTACGAGCAGTACTTC.

This chain connects TRBV7-3 to TRBJ2-1; TRBD2 agrees at 13 bases. Looked up from germline, CDR1 is SGHTA and CDR2 is FQGTGA. The CDR3 totals 16 residues. J gave up 7 bases and V 5 bases, and 8 bases lay outside the gene matches. CDR3 in amino acids: CASSGTSGNQGNEQFF. CDR3 in DNA: TGTGCCAGCAGCGGGACTAGCGGGAACCAGGGGAATGAGCAGTTCTTC.

The chain employs TRBV27 and TRBJ1-2; D is perhaps TRBD1 (5 bases). V was cut by 5 bases and J by 4 bases, with 26 bases left in between. This CDR3 has 18 amino acids. CDR1 and CDR2 from the germline V gene are MNHEY and SMNVEV (reference sequence). CDR3 sequence reads: CASSRRAGYRPPTYGYTF. DNA of the CDR3: TGTGCCAGCAGTCGAAGGGCAGGGTATCGGCCACCAACCTATGGCTACACCTTC.

J is TRBJ2-7 and V is TRBV28; no clear D. Germline CDR1 and CDR2: MDHEN and SYDVKM. The CDR3 totals 11 residues. V gave up 7 bases and J gave up 4 bases, with 8 bases separating them. CDR3 sequence: CASISPYEQYF. The CDR3 DNA follows: TGTGCCAGCATTAGCCCGTACGAGCAGTACTTC. Drawing the rest from reference TRBV28 and TRBJ2-7, the complete variable domain is DVKVTQSSRYLVKRTGEKVFLECVQDMDHENMFWYRQDPGLGLRLIYFSYDVKMKEKGDIPEGYSVSREKKERFSLILESASTNQTSMYLCASISPYEQYFGPGTRLTVT.

V and J are TRBV6-5 and TRBJ2-7; 10 bases align to TRBD1. V was pared by 7 bases and J by 2 bases, with 5 bases of the junction left unmatched. The CDR3 has 14 residues. Germline CDR1 reads MNHEY; CDR2 reads SVGAGI. The DNA of the CDR3 is TGTGCCAGCACCGGGACAGGGGCGACCTACGAGCAGTACTTC. The encoded protein is CASTGTGATYEQYF.

V usage is TRBV27 and J usage is TRBJ1-5; no firm D call. V lost 3 bases, J lost 5 bases, and 8 bases lay in between. From germline, CDR1 is MNHEY and CDR2 SMNVEV (reference sequence). The CDR3 length is 13 residues. The CDR3 loop reads CASSFRRDQPQHF. CDR3 coding DNA: TGTGCCAGCAGTTTTAGGAGGGATCAGCCCCAGCATTTT.

The CDR3 region has the DNA TGTGCCAGCAGGTACACCGGGACAGGGAACGAGCAGTACTTC. It codes for CASRYTGTGNEQYF. The rearrangement links TRBV7-8 to TRBJ2-7; 9 bases map to TRBD1. The CDR3 has 14 amino acids. V was pared by 6 bases and J by 5 bases, with 8 bases of the junction left unmatched. CDR1 and CDR2 (germline): SGHVS, FQNEAQ.

The rearrangement joins TRBV10-3 to TRBJ1-1; D perhaps matches TRBD1 (6 bases). In germline, CDR1 is ENHRY, CDR2 SYGVKD. The CDR3 length is 13 residues. V lost 6 bases, J lost 7 bases, and 15 bases lay in between. In DNA form, the CDR3 reads TGTGCCATCAGCGACCTGGGACATCTTGAAGCTTTCTTT. Amino acids: CAISDLGHLEAFF.

The chain is built from TRBV5-1 and TRBJ2-5, with TRBD1 as a possible D gene (6 bases). The CDR3 loop spans 16 amino acids. The germline gives CDR1 SGHRS, CDR2 YFSETQ. V lost 5 bases and J lost 1, with 18 bases in between. This chain's CDR3 is CASSFLTGLLQETQYF. As DNA, the CDR3 is TGCGCCAGCAGTTTCCTAACAGGGCTCCTCCAAGAGACCCAGTACTTC.

The chain carries TRBV6-5 and TRBJ2-2; possibly TRBD2 for D (6 bases). Trimming removed 4 bases at V and 9 bases at J, with 9 bases between. In germline, CDR1 is MNHEY, CDR2 SVGAGI. The CDR3 is 12 residues long. The CDR3 spells CASSSGRWELFF. The CDR3 DNA sequence: TGTGCCAGCAGTTCTGGGAGGTGGGAGCTGTTTTTT.

The chain uses TRBV7-9 and TRBJ2-1; 8 bases map to TRBD2. The CDR3 consists of 11 residues. The germline gives CDR1 SEHNR, CDR2 FQNEAQ (reference sequence). The ends lost 7 bases at V and 9 bases at J; junction bases unmatched: 2. CDR3 sequence: CASTSGGEQFF. In DNA, the CDR3 is TGTGCCAGCACCAGCGGGGGTGAGCAGTTCTTC.

This clone has just a few counts. J is TRBJ1-2 and V is TRBV6-6, with D perhaps matching TRBD1 (5 bases). The CDR3 extends over 11 amino acids. V lost 6 bases and J 7 bases, leaving 9 bases between the germline ends. Germline V gene lookup returns CDR1 MNHNY and CDR2 SVGAGI (reference sequence). DNA for the CDR3: TGTGCCAGCAGGGAGGGGATTGGCTACACCTTC. This gives the protein CASREGIGYTF.

The CDR3 sequence: CASSQGPPRPGKTDTQYF. CDR3 nucleotide sequence: TGCGCCAGCAGCCAAGGCCCCCCCCGTCCAGGGAAAACAGATACGCAGTATTTT. This rearrangement joins TRBV4-1 to TRBJ2-3, with D possibly being TRBD1 (5 bases). V lost 1 base, J lost 3 bases, and 20 bases lay in between. The CDR3 sequence is 18 residues long. CDR1 is MGHRA, CDR2 YSYEKL, per germline.